This TCR beta chain came from a study of Ad26.COV2.S vaccination and SARS-CoV-2 variants. The treatment is: 15 to 20 received Ad26.COV2.S at low or high dose, single or two shots; about 5 received placebo; per-sample allocation not given. After the first vaccine or placebo injection, samples were drawn on day 63. The CDR3 contains 22 residues. The junction had 27 bases not matched to a gene; V was cut back by 7 bases and J by 0 bases. Germline V gene data show CDR1 as WSHSY and CDR2 as SAAADI. Sequencing used immunoSEQ multiplex PCR; TCRdb keeps in-frame clones, though not all of them. The sample consists of over 300,000 clones, around 82% of them appearing once.

The specimen comprised peripheral blood, sampled in a trial of Ad26.COV2.S vaccine versus placebo. The TCR was taken from a person aged 18-60 years who received the Ad26.COV2.S COVID-19 vaccine or a placebo. This sequence joins TRBV10-2 and TRBJ1-3; TRBD1 matches 7 bases. The CDR3 bases are TGCGCCAGCACCTGGTCCCCGGGACAGATAGTTGGTGGTTCGAGCTCTGGAAACACCATATATTTT. This sequence encodes CASTWSPGQIVGGSSSGNTIYF.